A selection of T cell receptor beta chains follows, all from one sample in a study of tumor-infiltrating lymphocytes in oesophageal squamous cell carcinoma. TCRdb used MiXCR to reprocess the PCR reads, holding one entry per CDR3 protein. The repertoire holds about 15,000 distinct CDR3 sequences, with about 50% as singletons. Specimen: esophageal tumor tissue. The receptor set was obtained from a male donor with esophageal squamous cell carcinoma. Each CDR3 is given with its conserved first and last residue. A D gene is named only where the DNA matches it firmly. Not all rows give a size; the values are once, few, many and, for expanded clones, a class.

>.|.|TRBJ2-1|TRBV4-2
TGTGCCAGCAGCCGGGGTGGGCTCCCTACAGGTGAGCAGTTCTTC
CASSRGGLPTGEQFF
>once|.|TRBJ2-7|TRBV12-3/TRBV12-4
TGTGCCAGCAGCGAACAATCCTACGAGCAGTACTTC
CASSEQSYEQYF
>.|TRBD2|TRBJ2-1|TRBV7-9
TGTGCCAGCAGCTCGGGAATAGCGGGAGCCCGGGCCAATGAGCAGTTCTTC
CASSSGIAGARANEQFF
>few|TRBD2|TRBJ2-3|TRBV7-3
TGTGCCAGCAGCCCCGTAGCGGGGGGCACAGATACGCAGTATTTT
CASSPVAGGTDTQYF
>many|.|TRBJ2-7|TRBV2
TGTGCCAGCAGTACAGGATCCTACGAGCAGTACTTC
CASSTGSYEQYF
>.|.|TRBJ2-5|TRBV7-6
TGTGCCAGCAGCCCGGACTTGGAGACCCAGTACTTC
CASSPDLETQYF
>.|.|TRBJ2-5|TRBV23-1
TGCGCCAGCAGCCTAACCCCGCGGGCGACTAGACAAGAGACCCAGTACTTC
CASSLTPRATRQETQYF
>many|.|TRBJ2-1|TRBV28
TGTGCCAGCAATTGGATCGGGGGCGCAAGGAATGAGCAGTTCTTC
CASNWIGGARNEQFF
>few|.|TRBJ1-1|TRBV15
TGTGCCACCAGCAGGTGGGCGGGCACTGAAGCTTTCTTT
CATSRWAGTEAFF
>few|.|TRBJ2-7|TRBV7-8
TGTGCCAGCAGCTTCGACGACACCTACGAGCAGTACTTC
CASSFDDTYEQYF
>many|.|TRBJ1-4|TRBV11-2
TGTGCCAGCAGCTTAGGTGGGACGAGGGTTGAAAAACTGTTTTTT
CASSLGGTRVEKLFF
>.|TRBD2|TRBJ2-5|TRBV3-1
TGTGCCAGCAGCCAAGTCGCCCTCTCACTAGCGGGACCGGAAGAGACCCAGTACTTC
CASSQVALSLAGPEETQYF
>medium-sized|.|TRBJ2-1|TRBV7-2
TGTGCCAGCAGCATAGGACACTACAATGAGCAGTTCTTC
CASSIGHYNEQFF
>.|.|TRBJ2-7|TRBV7-2
TGTGCCAGCAGCTTAGTGGCCAGCTCCTACGAGCAGTACTTC
CASSLVASSYEQYF
>many|TRBD2|TRBJ2-3|TRBV24-1
TGTGCCACCAGTGATGCCCTAGCGGGGACGAACACTAGCACAGATACGCAGTATTTT
CATSDALAGTNTSTDTQYF
>.|.|TRBJ2-7|TRBV7-9
TGTGCCAGCAGCTCCCGGACGGGAACCACCTACGAGCAGTACTTC
CASSSRTGTTYEQYF
>.|TRBD2|TRBJ2-1|TRBV24-1
TGTGCCACAGCCGGGACTAGCGGTTACAATGAGCAGTTCTTC
CATAGTSGYNEQFF
>.|TRBD2|TRBJ2-3|TRBV7-4
TGTGCCAGCAGCCCAGCTAGCGGGAGTATCACAGATACGCAGTATTTT
CASSPASGSITDTQYF
>medium-sized|TRBD1|TRBJ2-5|TRBV7-2
TGTGCCAGCAGCCGGGACAGGGGTTTAGAGACCCAGTACTTC
CASSRDRGLETQYF
>many|TRBD1|TRBJ2-2|TRBV7-9
TGTGCCAGCAGCCCCGGGACAGGGGTCACCGGGGAGCTGTTTTTT
CASSPGTGVTGELFF